Listed here are 5 T cell receptor beta chains from one sample, sequenced in a study of OX40 agonist ivuxolimab in advanced cancers. Measured with immunoSEQ multiplex PCR; TCRdb has only the in-frame clones, and not every one. The sample shows about 76,000 clones, almost 85% of them seen only once. This sample comprised CD4+ or CD8+ T cells sorted from blood, obtained in a trial of the OX40 agonist ivuxolimab. Every receptor here comes from an adult with an advanced solid tumor such as melanoma, head and neck, liver or kidney cancer.

V and J are TRBV7-2 and TRBJ2-5; 13 bases align to TRBD2. The CDR3 has 15 residues. With V trimmed by 5 bases and J by 5 bases, 5 bases remained unmatched. Germline loops: CDR1 SGHTA, CDR2 FQGNSA. The CDR3 spells CASSRLAGGGETQYF. The CDR3 nucleotides read TGTGCCAGCAGCCGACTAGCGGGGGGAGGGGAGACCCAGTACTTC.

Concerning this clone itself: Other DNA sequences from this sample encode an identical CDR3 as well. This chain uses TRBV7-2 with TRBJ2-3; D is ambiguous. Trimming shortened V by 4 bases and J by 0 bases, and 5 bases separated the two germline ends. In germline, CDR1 is SGHTA, CDR2 FQGNSA. This CDR3 is 13 amino acids long. The DNA of the CDR3 is TGTGCCAGCAGCTCGGCTAGCACAGATACGCAGTATTTT. Translation gives CASSSASTDTQYF.

The CDR3 nucleotides are TGCAGCGTTCCCGCGGGGTTGACAGGAAGTTACGAGCAGTACTTC. It specifies CSVPAGLTGSYEQYF. This chain joins TRBV29-1 and TRBJ2-7; D may be TRBD1 or TRBD2 (6 bases each). The CDR3 is 15 residues long. Trimming stripped 5 bases from V and 4 bases from J, with 21 bases between. The germline V gene has CDR1 SQVTM and CDR2 ANQGSEA.

The chain carries TRBV4-2 and TRBJ2-7; possibly TRBD1 for D (5 bases). Germline CDR1 and CDR2: LGHNA and YNFKEQ. CDR3 length equals 17 residues. Trimming took off 4 bases at V and 5 bases at J, with 24 bases between the two ends. Written as DNA, the CDR3 is TGTGCCAGCAGCCCTCTGGGGCCTTACAGTAGCAGGCACGAGCAGTACTTC. Translating gives CASSPLGPYSSRHEQYF.

In the case of this clone: The DNA is left out, because the CDR3 cannot be placed on it with certainty; the CDR3 is given as TCRdb lists it. The rearrangement links TRBV19 to TRBJ1-4; the tabulated D call, TRBD1, remains unverified against the DNA. Germline CDR1 LNHDA, CDR2 SQIVND (reference sequence). From its first to its last residue, the CDR3 has 14 amino acids. CDR3 sequence: CASTSGQGVQKLFF.